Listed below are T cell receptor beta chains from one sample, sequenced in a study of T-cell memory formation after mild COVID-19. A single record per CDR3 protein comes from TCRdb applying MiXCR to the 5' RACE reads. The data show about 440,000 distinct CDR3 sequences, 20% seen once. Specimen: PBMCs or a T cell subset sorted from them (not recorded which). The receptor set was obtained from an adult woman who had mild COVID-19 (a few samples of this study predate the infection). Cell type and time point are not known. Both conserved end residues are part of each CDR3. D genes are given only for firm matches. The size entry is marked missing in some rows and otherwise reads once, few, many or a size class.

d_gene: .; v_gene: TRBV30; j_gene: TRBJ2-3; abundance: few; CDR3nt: TGTGCCTGGACCCCTGGGCTAGCCGGCGCAGATACGCAGTATTTT; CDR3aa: CAWTPGLAGADTQYF
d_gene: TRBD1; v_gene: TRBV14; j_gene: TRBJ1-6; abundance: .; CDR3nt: TGTGCCAGCAGACAACTGACAGGGGCTAATTCACCCCTCCACTTT; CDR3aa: CASRQLTGANSPLHF
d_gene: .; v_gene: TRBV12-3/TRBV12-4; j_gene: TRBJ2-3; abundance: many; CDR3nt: TGTGCCAGCAGGGGGACCTGGCGGTATAGCACAGATACGCAGTATTTT; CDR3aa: CASRGTWRYSTDTQYF
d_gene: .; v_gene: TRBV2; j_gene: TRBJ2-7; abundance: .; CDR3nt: TGTGCCAGGACGGTGAAACAGGGATCCTACGAGCAGTACTTC; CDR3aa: CARTVKQGSYEQYF
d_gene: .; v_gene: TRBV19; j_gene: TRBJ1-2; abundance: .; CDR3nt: TGTGCCAGTAGTGTCTCAGGGGAAAACTATGGCTACACCTTC; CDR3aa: CASSVSGENYGYTF
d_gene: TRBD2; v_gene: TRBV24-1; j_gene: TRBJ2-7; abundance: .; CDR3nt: TGTGCCACCAGTGGCGGGACTAGCGGGAGTGGGGTCTACGAGCAGTACTTC; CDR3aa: CATSGGTSGSGVYEQYF
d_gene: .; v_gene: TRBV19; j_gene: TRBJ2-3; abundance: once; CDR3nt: TGTGCCACATCGGACTACTTAGATACGCAGTATTTT; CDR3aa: CATSDYLDTQYF
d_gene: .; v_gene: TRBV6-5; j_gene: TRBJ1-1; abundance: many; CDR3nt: TGTGCCAGCAGTTACTCGAACGGAGGCTATGAAGCTTTCTTT; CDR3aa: CASSYSNGGYEAFF
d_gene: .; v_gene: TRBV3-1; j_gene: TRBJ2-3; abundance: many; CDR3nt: TGTGCCAGCAGCCAAGATAGGGCTAAGCATCTCACAGATACGCAGTATTTT; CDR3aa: CASSQDRAKHLTDTQYF
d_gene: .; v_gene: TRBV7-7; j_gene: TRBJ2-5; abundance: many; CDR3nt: TGTGCCAGCAGCGAAGTGTCTGGGACACTCCAAGAGACCCAGTACTTC; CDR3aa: CASSEVSGTLQETQYF
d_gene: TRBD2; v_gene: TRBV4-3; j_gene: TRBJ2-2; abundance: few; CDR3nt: TGCGCCAGCAGCCGAAATAGCGGGGGAACGAACACCGGGGAGCTGTTTTTT; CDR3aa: CASSRNSGGTNTGELFF
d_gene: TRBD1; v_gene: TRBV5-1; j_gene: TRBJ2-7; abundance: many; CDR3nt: TGCGCCACCAGAGTAGGGGACAGCTCCTACGAGCAGTACTTC; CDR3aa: CATRVGDSSYEQYF
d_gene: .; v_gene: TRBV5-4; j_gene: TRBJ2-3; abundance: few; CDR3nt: TGTGCCAGCAGCTCCGGAGGGTTCCAATCTACAGATACGCAGTATTTT; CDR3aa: CASSSGGFQSTDTQYF
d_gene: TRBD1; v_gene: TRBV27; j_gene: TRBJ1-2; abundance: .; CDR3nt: TGTGCCAGCAGTCCTCGATCGTACCCCAGGGGGCTGGAAGGCTACACCTTC; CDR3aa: CASSPRSYPRGLEGYTF
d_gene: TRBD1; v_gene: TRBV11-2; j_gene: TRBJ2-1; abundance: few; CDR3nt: TGTGCCAGCAGCACACAGGGGGCCTATGAGCAGTTCTTC; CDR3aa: CASSTQGAYEQFF
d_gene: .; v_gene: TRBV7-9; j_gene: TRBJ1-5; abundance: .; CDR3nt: TGTGCCAGCAGCCTCCACAGTAGCGGTCAGCCCCAGCATTTT; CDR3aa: CASSLHSSGQPQHF
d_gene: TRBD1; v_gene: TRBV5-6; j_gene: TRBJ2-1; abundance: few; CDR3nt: TGTGCCAGCAGCTTGGTACAGGGGGAGAGGAATGAGCAGTTCTTC; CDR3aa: CASSLVQGERNEQFF
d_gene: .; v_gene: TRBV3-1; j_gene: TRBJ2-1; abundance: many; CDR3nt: TGTGCCACCCGAGCGGGCGGGGCCAAATTCGATGAGCAGTTCTTC; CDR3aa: CATRAGGAKFDEQFF
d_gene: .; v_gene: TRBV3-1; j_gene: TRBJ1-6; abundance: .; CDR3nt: TGTGCCAGCAGCCAAGATGGAAGGCCAGATTCACCCCTCCACTTT; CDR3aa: CASSQDGRPDSPLHF
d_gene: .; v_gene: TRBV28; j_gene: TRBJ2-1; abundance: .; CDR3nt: TGTGCCAGCAGCCGTGGATCTAATGAGCAGTTCTTC; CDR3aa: CASSRGSNEQFF
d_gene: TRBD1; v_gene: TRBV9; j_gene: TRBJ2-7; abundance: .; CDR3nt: TGTGCCACCTCCAGGGGGCCCTCCTACGAGCAGTACTTC; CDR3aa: CATSRGPSYEQYF
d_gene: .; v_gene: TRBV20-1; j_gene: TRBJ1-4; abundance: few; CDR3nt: TGCAGTGCTAGAGAAGGGACACCTGAAAAACTGTTTTTT; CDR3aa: CSAREGTPEKLFF
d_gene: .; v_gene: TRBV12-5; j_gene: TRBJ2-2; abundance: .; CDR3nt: TGTGCTAGTGGGACCGGGACCGCGAACACCGGGGAGCTGTTTTTT; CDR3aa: CASGTGTANTGELFF
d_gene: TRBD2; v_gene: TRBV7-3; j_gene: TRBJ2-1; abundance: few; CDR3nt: TGTGCCAGCAGCCTATCGGGGGGAGGAGGGAATGAGCAGTTCTTC; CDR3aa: CASSLSGGGGNEQFF
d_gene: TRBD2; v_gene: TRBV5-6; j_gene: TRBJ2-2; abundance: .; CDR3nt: TGTGCCAGCAGCTCTCCTGAACCGGGACTAGTAGGGACCGGGGAGCTGTTTTTT; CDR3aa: CASSSPEPGLVGTGELFF
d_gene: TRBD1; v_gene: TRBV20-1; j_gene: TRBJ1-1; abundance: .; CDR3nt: TGCAGTGCTAGGGGGACAGTTGAAGCTTTCTTT; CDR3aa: CSARGTVEAFF
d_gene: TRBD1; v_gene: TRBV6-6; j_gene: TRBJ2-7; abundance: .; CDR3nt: TGTGCCAGCACCGCACAGGGGCTCTACGAGCAGTACTTC; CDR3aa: CASTAQGLYEQYF
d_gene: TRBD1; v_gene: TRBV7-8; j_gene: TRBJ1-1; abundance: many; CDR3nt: TGTGCCAGCAGCAACAGACAGGGAACAATGAACACTGAAGCTTTCTTT; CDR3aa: CASSNRQGTMNTEAFF
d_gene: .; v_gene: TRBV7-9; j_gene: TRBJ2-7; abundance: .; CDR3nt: TGTGCCAGCAGCTTAGGTGTGCGGGCCTCGTACGAGCAGTACTTC; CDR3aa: CASSLGVRASYEQYF
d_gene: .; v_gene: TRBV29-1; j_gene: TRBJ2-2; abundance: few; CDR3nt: TGCAGCGTTGCCCCGGGACTTCTGAACACCGGGGAGCTGTTTTTT; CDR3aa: CSVAPGLLNTGELFF
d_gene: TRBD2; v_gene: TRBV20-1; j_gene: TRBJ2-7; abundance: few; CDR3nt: TGCAGTGCTAGGGAACTAGCGGGCTTCTCCTACGAGCAGTACTTC; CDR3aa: CSARELAGFSYEQYF
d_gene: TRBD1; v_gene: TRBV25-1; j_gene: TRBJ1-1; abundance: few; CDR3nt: TGTGCCAGCACCGAGACAGGGCGGAGGGACACTGAAGCTTTCTTT; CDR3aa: CASTETGRRDTEAFF
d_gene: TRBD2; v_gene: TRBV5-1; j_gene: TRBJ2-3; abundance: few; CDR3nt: TGCGCCAGCAGCTTAGGGACTAGCGGGGGCTCAGATACGCAGTATTTT; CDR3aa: CASSLGTSGGSDTQYF
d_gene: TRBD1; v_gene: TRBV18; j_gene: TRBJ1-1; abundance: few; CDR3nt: TGTGCCAGCTCACCCAGGACAGGGAAAGGCACTGAAGCTTTCTTT; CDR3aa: CASSPRTGKGTEAFF
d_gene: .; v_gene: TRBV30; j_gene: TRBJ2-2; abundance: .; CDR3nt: TGTGCCTGGAGGTGGGGACTTCACACCGGGGAGCTGTTTTTT; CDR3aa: CAWRWGLHTGELFF
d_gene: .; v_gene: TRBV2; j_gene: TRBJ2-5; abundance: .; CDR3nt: TGTGCCAGCAGTGAAAGGATAAGGGGGAGGGGAGAGACCCAGTACTTC; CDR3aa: CASSERIRGRGETQYF
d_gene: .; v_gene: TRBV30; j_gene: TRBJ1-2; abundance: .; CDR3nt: TGTGCCTGGAGTTACGCGGGGTATTGGGACTATGGCTACACCTTC; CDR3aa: CAWSYAGYWDYGYTF
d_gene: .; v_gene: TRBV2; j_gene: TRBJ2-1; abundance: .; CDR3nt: TGTGCCAGCAGTGAAGCGGCTAGCTGGAACAATGAGCAGTTCTTC; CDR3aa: CASSEAASWNNEQFF
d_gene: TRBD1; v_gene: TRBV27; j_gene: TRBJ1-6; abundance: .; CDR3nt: TGTGCCAGCACCTTAAGGACAGGGGTGGGATCACCCCTCCACTTT; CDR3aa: CASTLRTGVGSPLHF
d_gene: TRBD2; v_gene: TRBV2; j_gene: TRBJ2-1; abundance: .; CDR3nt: TGTGCCAGCATTCAGCGGGGGGGCACCAACAATGAGCAGTTCTTC; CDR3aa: CASIQRGGTNNEQFF
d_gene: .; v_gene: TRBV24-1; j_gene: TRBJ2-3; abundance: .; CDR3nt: TGTGCCACCAGTGCCGATCTGACAGATACGCAGTATTTT; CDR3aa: CATSADLTDTQYF
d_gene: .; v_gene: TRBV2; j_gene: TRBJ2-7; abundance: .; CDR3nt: TGTGCCAGCTCATCCCAGGGGAGGGGCTCCTACGAGCAGTACTTC; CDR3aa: CASSSQGRGSYEQYF
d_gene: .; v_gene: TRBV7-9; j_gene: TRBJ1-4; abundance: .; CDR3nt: TGTGCCAGCAGCTTAGGGGTGGCAACTAATGAAAAACTGTTTTTT; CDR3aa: CASSLGVATNEKLFF
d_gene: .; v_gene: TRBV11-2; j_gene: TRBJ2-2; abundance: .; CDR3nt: TGTGCCAGCAGCCCAGGCCAGGGAGGCACGGCCGGGGAGCTGTTTTTT; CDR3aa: CASSPGQGGTAGELFF
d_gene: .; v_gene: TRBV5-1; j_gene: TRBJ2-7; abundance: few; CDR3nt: TGCGCCAGCAGCTTGGTGTACGGCAGCTCCTACGAGCAGTACTTC; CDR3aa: CASSLVYGSSYEQYF
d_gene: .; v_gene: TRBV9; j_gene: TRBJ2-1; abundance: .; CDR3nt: TGTGCCAGCGGGGGGGCCGTTGAGCAGTTCTTC; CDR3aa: CASGGAVEQFF
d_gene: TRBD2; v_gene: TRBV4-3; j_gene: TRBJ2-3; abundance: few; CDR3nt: TGCGCCAGCAGCCAGGGGACTAGCGGGAGTCTCGCAGATACGCAGTATTTT; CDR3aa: CASSQGTSGSLADTQYF
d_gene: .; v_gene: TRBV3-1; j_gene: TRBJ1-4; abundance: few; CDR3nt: TGTGCCAGCAGCCATCGCAGGGACAATGAAAAACTGTTTTTT; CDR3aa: CASSHRRDNEKLFF
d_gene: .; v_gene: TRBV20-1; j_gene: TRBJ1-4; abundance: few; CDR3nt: TGCAGTGCTTTTCCCGCCGGGCAGACTAATGAAAAACTGTTTTTT; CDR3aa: CSAFPAGQTNEKLFF
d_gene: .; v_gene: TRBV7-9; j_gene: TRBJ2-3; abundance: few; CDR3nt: TGTGCCAGCAGCTCAGAAGTAGATACGCAGTATTTT; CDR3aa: CASSSEVDTQYF
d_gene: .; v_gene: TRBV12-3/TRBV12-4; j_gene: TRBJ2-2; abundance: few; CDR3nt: TGTGCCAGCAGTTTAGAGTCAGGGCCCGGGGAGCTGTTTTTT; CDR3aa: CASSLESGPGELFF
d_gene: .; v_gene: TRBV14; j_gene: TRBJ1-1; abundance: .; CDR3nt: TGTGCCAGCAGCCAAGAGTTTGGGAGGGACACTGAAGCTTTCTTT; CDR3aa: CASSQEFGRDTEAFF
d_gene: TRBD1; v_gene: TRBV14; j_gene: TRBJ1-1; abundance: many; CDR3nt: TGTGCCAGCAGCGCACGGACAGGGAATGTGTACACTGAAGCTTTCTTT; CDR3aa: CASSARTGNVYTEAFF
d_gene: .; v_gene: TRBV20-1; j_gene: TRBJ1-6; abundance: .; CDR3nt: TGCAGTGCTAGGGCGGGTACAGGGCTTTATTCACCCCTCCACTTT; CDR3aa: CSARAGTGLYSPLHF
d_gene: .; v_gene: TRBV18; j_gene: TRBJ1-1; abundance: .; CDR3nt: TGTGCCAGCTCACCGCTAGAACAGGCGAACACTGAAGCTTTCTTT; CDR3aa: CASSPLEQANTEAFF